What follows are 27 T cell receptor beta chains derived from one specimen sequenced in a study of T cell responses to AZD1222 COVID-19 vaccine. TCRdb's copy holds only in-frame clones and misses some; the assay was immunoSEQ multiplex PCR. The data contain about 110,000 clones, approximately 85% of them singletons. This specimen was peripheral blood, taken on day 0 of AZD1222 vaccination. Every receptor here comes from an adult in good health.

Details on this clone: The junction differs from germline at one of its ends, possibly a read error. This rearrangement joins TRBV7-2 to TRBJ1-1, with D tentatively TRBD1 (5 bases). The CDR3 sequence is 15 residues long. The germline CDR1 and CDR2 sequences are SGHTA and FQGNSA. The CDR3 DNA reads as TGTGCCAGCAGGTTAGGGGTGAGGTCGAACACTGAAGCTTTCTTT. Translation gives CASRLGVRSNTEAFF. Drawing the rest from reference TRBV7-2 and TRBJ1-1, the complete variable domain is GAGVSQSPSNKVTEKGKDVELRCDPISGHTALYWYRQSLGQGLEFLIYFQGNSAPDKSGLPSDRFSAERTGGSVSTLTIQRTQQEDSAVYLCASRLGVRSNTEAFFGQGTRLTVV.

The rearrangement uses TRBV19 and TRBJ2-6; D is perhaps TRBD2 (7 bases). V lost 7 bases and J lost 2, with 15 bases in between. The CDR3 contains 16 residues. Germline V gene lookup returns CDR1 LNHDA and CDR2 SQIVND (reference sequence). The CDR3 protein is CASTESRGPGANVLTF. The CDR3 coding sequence is TGTGCCAGTACCGAGTCGCGGGGGCCTGGGGCCAACGTCCTGACTTTC.

The V gene is TRBV6-2 or TRBV6-3, the J gene TRBJ2-3; perhaps TRBD2 as D (5 bases). V was pared by 4 bases and J by 2 bases, with 10 bases between. The CDR3 extends over 14 amino acids. The germline V gene encodes CDR1 MNHEY and CDR2 SVGEGT. The CDR3 DNA reads as TGTGCCAGCAGTTTGGACTTCGCCACAGATACGCAGTATTTT. This gives the protein CASSLDFATDTQYF.

J is TRBJ1-2 and V is TRBV4-3; no clear D. CDR1 is LGHNA, CDR2 YSLEER, per germline. The CDR3 has 14 amino acids. V was shortened by 1 base and J by 7 bases, with 13 bases between the two germline ends. This CDR3 is CASSQGPIVSGYTF. The CDR3 nucleotides read TGCGCCAGCAGCCAAGGCCCGATTGTTTCTGGCTACACCTTC.

This chain connects TRBV14 to TRBJ2-3; tentative D call: TRBD1 (6 bases). This CDR3 is built from 13 residues. V was shortened by 1 base and J by 7 bases, with 9 bases between the two germline ends. Looked up from germline, CDR1 is SGHDN and CDR2 is FVKESK. The CDR3 loop reads CASSQGQVYTQYF. CDR3 nucleotides: TGTGCCAGCAGCCAAGGACAGGTGTATACGCAGTATTTT.

V usage is TRBV28 and J usage is TRBJ1-1; D is perhaps TRBD1 (6 bases). The CDR3 is 14 residues long. V lost 5 bases, J lost 2 bases, and 12 bases lay in between. Germline V lookup: CDR1 MDHEN, CDR2 SYDVKM. CDR3 nucleotides: TGTGCCAGCAGTCGAATACAGGGAAACACTGAAGCTTTCTTT. It encodes CASSRIQGNTEAFF.

V and J are TRBV28 and TRBJ2-7, with 8 bases lining up with TRBD2. Germline V lookup: CDR1 MDHEN, CDR2 SYDVKM. The CDR3 totals 15 residues. Losses at the gene ends were 2 bases for V and 6 bases for J; bases not matched to a gene: 9. CDR3 sequence (DNA): TGTGCCAGCAGTTTAGTCGTCGCCGGGAGGGCCGAGCAGTACTTC. It codes for CASSLVVAGRAEQYF.

The chain is built from TRBV21-1 and TRBJ2-4; the table's TRBD1 call for D was not verified on the DNA. TRBV21-1 has pseudogene status. The CDR3 sequence is 17 residues long. CDR3 residues: CASSQYRGDLAKNIQYF. The CDR3 DNA reads as TGTGCCAGCAGCCAATACAGGGGCGATCTAGCCAAAAACATTCAGTACTTC.

On this clone: Germline and junction disagree at one end, which may indicate a read error. The rearrangement joins TRBV28 to TRBJ2-3; D perhaps matches TRBD2 (5 bases). Germline-derived CDR1 and CDR2 are MDHEN and SYDVKM. The CDR3 consists of 16 residues. The CDR3 DNA sequence: TGTGCCAGCAGATTATACTCGGGGTTTAGCACAGATACGCAGTATTTT. It yields the protein CASRLYSGFSTDTQYF.

This rearrangement joins TRBV29-1 to TRBJ1-2; 8 bases match TRBD1. Germline trimming cut 4 bases from V and 0 bases from J; bases unmatched to any gene: 1. CDR1 is SQVTM, CDR2 ANQGSEA, per germline. This CDR3 has 13 amino acids. CDR3 nucleotide sequence: TGCAGCGTTGGGACAGGGACTAACTATGGCTACACCTTC. Translated: CSVGTGTNYGYTF.

The gene calls are TRBV7-9 and TRBJ2-7; D is unclear. Germline V CDR1 and CDR2: SEHNR, FQNEAQ (reference sequence). The CDR3 loop spans 11 amino acids. Deletions cut 4 bases from V and 3 bases from J, with 4 bases between. This CDR3 is CASSSRYEQYF. The DNA for the CDR3 is TGTGCCAGCAGCTCACGCTACGAGCAGTACTTC. Full variable domain (missing parts from reference TRBV7-9 and TRBJ2-7): DTGVSQNPRHKITKRGQNVTFRCDPISEHNRLYWYRQTLGQGPEFLTYFQNEAQLEKSRLLSDRFSAERPKGSFSTLEIQRTEQGDSAMYLCASSSRYEQYFGPGTRLTVT.

This clone was detected only a few times. The rearrangement uses TRBV5-8 and TRBJ1-1; TRBD1 is a possible D gene (6 bases). Deletions cut 4 bases from V and 10 bases from J, with 20 bases between. This CDR3 region has 14 residues. Germline CDR1 is SGHTS and CDR2 is YDEGEE. The CDR3 nucleotides read TGTGCCAGCAGCGAGCTGGGAACTAGGGGGTCAGCTTTCTTT. Its protein is CASSELGTRGSAFF. Using reference TRBV5-8 and TRBJ1-1 for the parts outside the CDR3, the full variable domain is EAGVTQSPTHLIKTRGQQATLRCSPISGHTSVYWYQQALGLGLQFLLWYDEGEERNRGNFPPRFSGRQFPNYSSELNVNALELEDSALYLCASSELGTRGSAFFGQGTRLTVV.

The chain uses TRBV28 and TRBJ1-4; maybe TRBD1 (5 bases). V was clipped by 2 bases and J by 3 bases, with 10 bases between them. Germline-derived CDR1 and CDR2 are MDHEN and SYDVKM. The CDR3 length is 15 residues. The CDR3 nucleotides read TGTGCCAGCAGTTTAAGGGGCGCCCCTAATGAAAAACTGTTTTTT. This encodes CASSLRGAPNEKLFF.

CDR3 loop: CSASKPSSNQPQHF. CDR3 in DNA: TGCAGTGCTAGTAAACCGAGTAGCAATCAGCCCCAGCATTTT. The rearrangement joins TRBV20-1 to TRBJ1-5; D is unresolved. V lost 3 bases and J lost 0, with 9 bases in between. CDR3 length: 14 residues. Germline V CDR1 and CDR2: DFQATT, SNEGSKA (reference sequence).

This clone was observed a few times. This chain connects TRBV27 to TRBJ2-3, with 10 positions matching TRBD1. CDR1 and CDR2 from the germline V gene are MNHEY and SMNVEV (reference sequence). The length of the CDR3 is 16 residues. J was trimmed by 3 bases and V by 11 bases; bases with no gene match: 14. CDR3 region: CASHDVGDRGTDTQYF. The DNA for the CDR3 is TGTGCCTCACACGATGTTGGGGACAGGGGAACAGATACGCAGTATTTT.

J is TRBJ1-1 and V is TRBV4-1; 11 positions match TRBD1. V shed 3 bases and J 1 base; nucleotides not matched to a gene: 7. The CDR3 is made up of 17 amino acids. Germline CDR1 is MGHRA and CDR2 is YSYEKL. The CDR3 protein is CASSHLDRGLRNTEAFF. In DNA form, the CDR3 reads TGCGCCAGCAGCCACCTGGACAGGGGGCTGAGGAACACTGAAGCTTTCTTT.

The chain uses TRBV19 and TRBJ1-2, with D tentatively TRBD1 (6 bases). V was pared by 4 bases and J by 1 base, with 7 bases between. The CDR3 covers 13 residues. The germline gives CDR1 LNHDA, CDR2 SQIVND (reference sequence). The CDR3 coding sequence is TGTGCCAGTAGTAAAGGGGGTAACTATGGCTACACCTTC. Translated, it gives CASSKGGNYGYTF.

This clone was detected only a few times. The chain employs TRBV28 and TRBJ1-3; D perhaps matches TRBD1 (6 bases). This CDR3 is built from 15 residues. Germline lookup yields CDR1 MDHEN and CDR2 SYDVKM. V gave up 3 bases and J gave up 4 bases, with 13 bases separating them. The CDR3 bases are TGTGCCAGCAGTTTGCCACAGGGCCGGGGAAACACCATATATTTT. Amino acid sequence: CASSLPQGRGNTIYF.

The chain couples TRBV7-6 to TRBJ2-1, with TRBD2 identical over 7 bases. Looked up from germline, CDR1 is SGHVS and CDR2 is FNYEAQ. J gave up 0 bases and V 0 bases, and 8 bases lay outside the gene matches. The CDR3 is made up of 18 amino acids. DNA of the CDR3: TGTGCCAGCAGCTTAGCCGTCAGCGGGGTGAGCTCCTACAATGAGCAGTTCTTC. Protein product: CASSLAVSGVSSYNEQFF.

This chain connects TRBV6-2 or TRBV6-3 to TRBJ2-7; D may be TRBD1 (5 bases). Trimming took off 2 bases at V and 1 base at J, with 12 bases between the two ends. This CDR3 contains 15 residues. The germline V gene has CDR1 MNHEY and CDR2 SVGEGT. Here the CDR3 reads CASSYGAPGSYEQYF. CDR3 DNA sequence: TGTGCCAGCAGTTACGGGGCCCCAGGATCCTACGAGCAGTACTTC.

CDR3 bases: TGTGCCAGCAGTGGACAGGGGATGAACACTGAAGCTTTCTTT. The encoded protein is CASSGQGMNTEAFF. This rearrangement joins TRBV6-6 to TRBJ1-1; TRBD1 matches at 9 bases. Germline trimming cut 5 bases from V and 0 bases from J; bases unmatched to any gene: 1. In germline, CDR1 is MNHNY, CDR2 SVGAGI (reference sequence). The CDR3 sequence is 14 residues long.

V usage is TRBV12-3 or TRBV12-4 and J usage is TRBJ1-2; no reliable D call. V was pared by 4 bases and J by 4 bases, with 10 bases between. This CDR3 region has 13 residues. CDR3 DNA sequence: TGTGCCAGCAGTTCAGGACGGACCTATGGCTACACCTTC. Encoded protein: CASSSGRTYGYTF.

The chain couples TRBV28 to TRBJ1-2; 9 bases are shared with TRBD1. V trimming: 4 bases; J trimming: 3 bases; junction bases outside the gene matches: 3. This CDR3 contains 14 residues. CDR1 is MDHEN, CDR2 SYDVKM, per germline. CDR3 in amino acids: CASSSDRGYYGYTF. CDR3 coding DNA: TGTGCCAGCAGTTCCGACAGGGGGTACTATGGCTACACCTTC.

The rearrangement joins TRBV5-1 to TRBJ1-1, with 8 bases lining up with TRBD1. The CDR3 totals 15 residues. V was clipped by 4 bases and J by 1 base; unmatched bases: 6. Germline V gene sequence: CDR1 SGHRS, CDR2 YFSETQ. The CDR3, as DNA: TGCGCCAGCAGCCTAACGACAGGGGCGAACACTGAAGCTTTCTTT. It encodes CASSLTTGANTEAFF.

The V gene is TRBV11-2, the J gene TRBJ1-6; TRBD1 is a possible D gene (5 bases). There are 13 residues in the CDR3. Germline V gene sequence: CDR1 SGHAT, CDR2 FQNNGV. Trimming shortened V by 4 bases and J by 9 bases, and 10 bases separated the two germline ends. The CDR3 region is CASSYGTRSPLHF. DNA for the CDR3: TGTGCCAGCAGCTACGGGACGCGTTCACCCCTCCACTTT.

A few counts support this clone. The chain links TRBV2 to TRBJ2-1, with D hard to call. In germline, CDR1 is SNHLY, CDR2 FYNNEI. This CDR3 spans 11 amino acids. Trimming took 8 bases from V and 7 from J, leaving 9 bases between them. Here the CDR3 DNA reads TGTGCCAGCTCCGGCCAGAATGAGCAGTTCTTC. It is translated as CASSGQNEQFF.

This chain connects TRBV6-1 to TRBJ2-1, with 8 bases identical to TRBD1. The germline V gene has CDR1 MNHNS and CDR2 SASEGT. V was pared by 2 bases and J by 5 bases, with 8 bases of the junction left unmatched. The CDR3 sequence is 16 residues long. The CDR3 nucleotides read TGTGCCAGCAGTGAACAGGACAGGGCTATAAACAATGAGCAGTTCTTC. Its translation is CASSEQDRAINNEQFF.